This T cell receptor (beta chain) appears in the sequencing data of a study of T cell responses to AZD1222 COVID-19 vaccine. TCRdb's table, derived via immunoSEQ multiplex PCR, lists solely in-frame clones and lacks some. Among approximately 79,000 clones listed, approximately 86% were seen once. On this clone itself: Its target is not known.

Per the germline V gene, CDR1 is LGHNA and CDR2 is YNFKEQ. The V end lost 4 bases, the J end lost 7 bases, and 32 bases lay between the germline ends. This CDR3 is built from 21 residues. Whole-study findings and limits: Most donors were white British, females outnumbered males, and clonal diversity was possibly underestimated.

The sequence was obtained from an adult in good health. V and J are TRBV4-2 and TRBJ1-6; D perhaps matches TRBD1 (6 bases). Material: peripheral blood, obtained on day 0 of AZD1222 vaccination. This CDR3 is CASSPFLPGGNWAPGNSPLHF. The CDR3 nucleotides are TGTGCCAGCAGCCCCTTTTTGCCGGGGGGCAATTGGGCTCCGGGAAATTCACCCCTCCACTTT.